These T cell receptor beta chains were read from a single sample in a study of cytomegalovirus exposure and HLA in healthy donors. Sequencing was performed with immunoSEQ multiplex PCR; in TCRdb, only in-frame clones are kept and a portion is missing. The table has under 120,000 clones, 60% to 70% seen once. Sequencing was done on a sample of PBMCs. The receptors originated from a man aged 30 to 45 in good health and CMV-seropositive. Each CDR3 is given with its conserved first and last residue. The order of the fields is D gene, CDR3 length, V gene, clone size, J gene, CDR3 DNA, CDR3 protein. The D gene is left open where the match is weak. Size is stated for part of the rows, as once, few or many counts, or as a class when the clone is expanded.

>NA|17|TRBV1|NA|TRBJ2-3
TGCACCAGCAGCCAAAAATCAGGGGGTTCTAGCACAGATACGCAGTATTTT
CTSSQKSGGSSTDTQYF
>TRBD1|14|TRBV25-1|once|TRBJ1-2
TGTGCCAGCAGTGAATTCAGGGGGCAGAATGGCTACACCTTC
CASSEFRGQNGYTF
>NA|15|TRBV6-5|NA|TRBJ2-3
TGTGCCAGCAGTTCCCCGGGACACATCACAGATACGCAGTATTTT
CASSSPGHITDTQYF
>TRBD1|13|TRBV30|few|TRBJ1-1
TGTGCCTGCCTCAAGGGGGCCGGCACTGAAGCTTTCTTT
CACLKGAGTEAFF
>TRBD1|15|TRBV18|once|TRBJ1-1
TGTGCCAGCTCACCACAGGGGGCCCTGATCTCTGAAGCTTTCTTT
CASSPQGALISEAFF
>NA|13|TRBV7-9|NA|TRBJ1-2
TGTGCCAGCAGCCCAGGGATACTCTATGGCTACACCTTC
CASSPGILYGYTF
>NA|16|TRBV11-3|NA|TRBJ2-7
TGTGCCAGCAGCTCCCATGGACAGATAAGCTCCTACGAGCAGTACTTC
CASSSHGQISSYEQYF
>TRBD1|16|TRBV28|few|TRBJ1-2
TGTGCCAGCAGTTTACCCGGACAGGCCACAGGGTATGGCTACACCTTC
CASSLPGQATGYGYTF
>TRBD2|15|TRBV2|NA|TRBJ2-5
TGTGCCAGCAACTCACTAGCGGGGGGCCAAGAGACCCAGTACTTC
CASNSLAGGQETQYF
>NA|10|TRBV6-6|NA|TRBJ1-1
TGTGCCAGCCGGGACACTGAAGCTTTCTTT
CASRDTEAFF
>TRBD1|15|TRBV11-3|NA|TRBJ1-2
TGTGCCAGCAGCCCGGGACAGGGAGGGGACTATGGCTACACCTTC
CASSPGQGGDYGYTF
>TRBD2|14|TRBV2|few|TRBJ2-7
TGTGCCAGCAGTGTAACTAGCGAGGCTCGGGAGCAGTACTTC
CASSVTSEAREQYF
>NA|13|TRBV5-1|NA|TRBJ1-1
TGCGCCAGCAGCGTATACTCCAACACTGAAGCTTTCTTT
CASSVYSNTEAFF
>TRBD2|15|TRBV6-5|NA|TRBJ2-3
TGTGCCAGCAGTAGGGCTAGCGGGGGGTTGGATACGCAGTATTTT
CASSRASGGLDTQYF
>TRBD1|14|TRBV4-2|NA|TRBJ2-7
TGTGCCAGCAGCCCGGGACAGGGCAACTACGAGCAGTACTTC
CASSPGQGNYEQYF
>TRBD1|13|TRBV6-1|NA|TRBJ2-2
TGTGCCAGCAGGGACAGGGACACCGGGGAGCTGTTTTTT
CASRDRDTGELFF
>NA|14|TRBV5-1|NA|TRBJ2-7
TGCGCCAGCAGCTTGGGACAGGCTTACTACGAGCAGTACTTC
CASSLGQAYYEQYF
>TRBD1|15|TRBV7-2|NA|TRBJ2-7
TGTGCCAGCAGCTTAAGGACAGGGGCCTCCTACGAGCAGTACTTC
CASSLRTGASYEQYF
>NA|13|TRBV7-9|NA|TRBJ2-4
TGTGCCAGCACCCCCCCCGGAGGGAGCATTCAGTACTTC
CASTPPGGSIQYF
>NA|12|TRBV2|NA|TRBJ2-5
TGTGCCTGTCAGGGCGTCCAAGAGACCCAGTACTTC
CACQGVQETQYF
>TRBD1|18|TRBV5-6|NA|TRBJ2-7
TGTGCCAGCAGCTTGGAAGGGTGGGGCCCAGGGGGTTCCTACGAGCAGTACTTC
CASSLEGWGPGGSYEQYF
>TRBD2|15|TRBV5-4|once|TRBJ2-5
TGTGCCAGCAGCAAGACTAGCGGGGGGTCGGAGACCCAGTACTTC
CASSKTSGGSETQYF
>NA|15|TRBV11-2|NA|TRBJ2-1
TGTGCCAGCAGCTTAGTAAGAGGGAGTTACAATGAGCAGTTCTTC
CASSLVRGSYNEQFF
>NA|14|TRBV5-1|NA|TRBJ2-5
TGCGCCAGCAGCTCAGGGAGCGGGCAAGAGACCCAGTACTTC
CASSSGSGQETQYF
>TRBD1|13|TRBV4-1|NA|TRBJ2-7
TGCGCCAGCAGCTGGGACAGGGCCTACGAGCAGTACTTC
CASSWDRAYEQYF
>TRBD1|14|TRBV7-8|NA|TRBJ1-4
TGTGCCAGCAGCACCCGGACAGGGAATGAAAAACTGTTTTTT
CASSTRTGNEKLFF
>NA|11|TRBV5-4|NA|TRBJ1-1
TGTGCCAGCAGCTTATATACTGAAGCTTTCTTT
CASSLYTEAFF
>TRBD1|15|TRBV11-2|NA|TRBJ2-7
TGTGCCAGCAGCTCCCCTAGGGACAGGAGGTACGAGCAGTACTTC
CASSSPRDRRYEQYF
>TRBD1|12|TRBV9|NA|TRBJ1-1
TGTGCCAGCAGCGTGGACAGGCATGAAGCTTTCTTT
CASSVDRHEAFF
>NA|16|TRBV4-1|NA|TRBJ1-5
TGCGCCAGCAGCCAAGATCGACAGCTTACCCTTCGGCCCCAGCATTTT
CASSQDRQLTLRPQHF
>NA|14|TRBV6-5|NA|TRBJ1-1
TGTGCCAGCAGAAGCAGCTCCTTTTCCCCGGGGGCTTTCTTT
CASRSSSFSPGAFF
>TRBD2|11|TRBV11-3|NA|TRBJ2-7
TGTGCCAGCAGACAAGCGGGGGAGCAGTACTTC
CASRQAGEQYF
>TRBD1|12|TRBV7-9|NA|TRBJ1-6
TGTGCCAGCGGACAGGGTGGTTCACCCCTCCACTTT
CASGQGGSPLHF
>TRBD2|15|TRBV4-2|NA|TRBJ2-2
TGTGCCAGCAGCCAAGTTAGCGGGTACATCGGGGAGCTGTTTTTT
CASSQVSGYIGELFF
>TRBD1|14|TRBV4-1|few|TRBJ1-4
TGCGCCAGCAGCCGGGGACAGAGGAATGAAAAACTGTTTTTT
CASSRGQRNEKLFF
>NA|13|TRBV10-3|NA|TRBJ2-5
TGTGCCATCAGTGAAAACTTTCGGGAGACCCAGTACTTC
CAISENFRETQYF
>TRBD1|16|TRBV7-2|NA|TRBJ1-5
TGTGCCAGCAGCATATATCCGGGACAGGGGACTCAGCCCCAGCATTTT
CASSIYPGQGTQPQHF
>NA|12|TRBV6-5|NA|TRBJ1-2
TGTGCCACCAAAACACAGGGAAGTCGCTACACCTTC
CATKTQGSRYTF
>NA|14|TRBV6-5|NA|TRBJ2-3
TGTGCCAGCTATTCACGGGGGGCCGGTGATACGCAGTATTTT
CASYSRGAGDTQYF
>TRBD1|16|TRBV11-2|NA|TRBJ2-2
TGTGCCAGCAGCTCCTTGACAGGGGAAAACACCGGGGAGCTGTTTTTT
CASSSLTGENTGELFF
>TRBD1|13|TRBV6-1|NA|TRBJ1-1
TGTGCCAGCAAAGTAACAGGGGGCACTGAAGCTTTCTTT
CASKVTGGTEAFF
>TRBD2|15|TRBV18|NA|TRBJ2-1
TGTGCCAGCTCACCAGGATCTCTAGCGGGGGTTGAGCAGTTCTTC
CASSPGSLAGVEQFF
>NA|17|TRBV4-1|NA|TRBJ1-5
TGCGCCAGCAGCCAAGGTCCTCCGGGAGTAGGCAATCAGCCCCAGCATTTT
CASSQGPPGVGNQPQHF